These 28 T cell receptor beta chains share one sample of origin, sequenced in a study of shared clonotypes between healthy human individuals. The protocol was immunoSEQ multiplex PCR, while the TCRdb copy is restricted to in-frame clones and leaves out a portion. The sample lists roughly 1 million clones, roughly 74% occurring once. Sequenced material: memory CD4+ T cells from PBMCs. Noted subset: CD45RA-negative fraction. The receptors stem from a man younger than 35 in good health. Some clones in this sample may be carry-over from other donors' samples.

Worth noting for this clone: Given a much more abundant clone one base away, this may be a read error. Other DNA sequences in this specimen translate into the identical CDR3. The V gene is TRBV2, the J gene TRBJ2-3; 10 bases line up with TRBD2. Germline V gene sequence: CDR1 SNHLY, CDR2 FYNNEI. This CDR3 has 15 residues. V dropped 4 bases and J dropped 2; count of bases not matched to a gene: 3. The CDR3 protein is CASSGLAGFTDTQYF. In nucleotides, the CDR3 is TGTGCCAGCAGTGGACTAGCGGGCTTCACAGATACGCAGTATTTT.

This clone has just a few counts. This CDR3 reads CASRRMGATTEAFF. The CDR3 DNA reads as TGTGCCAGCAGGAGAATGGGGGCGACCACTGAAGCTTTCTTT. The chain recombines TRBV27 with TRBJ1-1, with D possibly TRBD1 on 6 matching bases. This CDR3 has 14 amino acids. Per germline, CDR1 MNHEY and CDR2 SMNVEV (reference sequence). V lost 6 bases, J lost 4 bases, and 15 bases lay in between.

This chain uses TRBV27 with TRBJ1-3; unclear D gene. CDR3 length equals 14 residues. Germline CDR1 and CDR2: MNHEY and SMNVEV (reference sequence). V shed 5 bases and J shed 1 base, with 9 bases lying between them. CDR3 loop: CASSPRWSGNTIYF. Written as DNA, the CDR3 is TGTGCCAGCAGTCCCCGATGGTCTGGAAACACCATATATTTT.

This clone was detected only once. The CDR3 DNA sequence: TGCAGCGTAAGGCTAGCGGGAGGGCCGGACCCGAAATCACAGTTCTTC. Encoded protein: CSVRLAGGPDPKSQFF. The V call is TRBV29-1, the J call TRBJ2-1; the match to TRBD2 covers 12 bases. The V and J ends lost 6 bases and 13 bases, in that order; junction bases with no gene match: 19. The CDR3 has 16 amino acids. Germline V gene lookup returns CDR1 SQVTM and CDR2 ANQGSEA.

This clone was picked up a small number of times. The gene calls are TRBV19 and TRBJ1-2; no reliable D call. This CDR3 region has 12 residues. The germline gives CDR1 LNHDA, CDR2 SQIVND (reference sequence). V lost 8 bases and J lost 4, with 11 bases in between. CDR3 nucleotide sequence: TGTGCCAGTTCTTGGCAGTTCTATGGCTACACCTTC. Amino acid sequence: CASSWQFYGYTF.

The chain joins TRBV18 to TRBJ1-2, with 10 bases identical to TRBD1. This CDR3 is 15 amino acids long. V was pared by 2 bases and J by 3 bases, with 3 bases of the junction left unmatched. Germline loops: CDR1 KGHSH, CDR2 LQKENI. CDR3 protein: CASSPGTGDHYGYTF. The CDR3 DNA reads TGTGCCAGCTCACCAGGGACAGGGGATCACTATGGCTACACCTTC.

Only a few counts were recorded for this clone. Here the CDR3 reads CASSIPGQGVEEQYF. The CDR3 DNA is TGTGCCAGCAGCATTCCGGGACAGGGGGTAGAAGAGCAGTACTTC. The chain employs TRBV28 and TRBJ2-7; 11 bases match TRBD1. Looked up from germline, CDR1 is MDHEN and CDR2 is SYDVKM. CDR3 length: 15 amino acids. Losses at the gene ends were 6 bases for V and 7 bases for J; bases not matched to a gene: 11.

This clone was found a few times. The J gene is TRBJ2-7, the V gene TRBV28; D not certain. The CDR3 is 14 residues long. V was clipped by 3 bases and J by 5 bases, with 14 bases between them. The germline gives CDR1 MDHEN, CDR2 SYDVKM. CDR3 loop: CASSLTDPLDEQYF. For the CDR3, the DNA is TGTGCCAGCAGTTTGACGGACCCCTTGGACGAGCAGTACTTC. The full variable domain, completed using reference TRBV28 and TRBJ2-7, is DVKVTQSSRYLVKRTGEKVFLECVQDMDHENMFWYRQDPGLGLRLIYFSYDVKMKEKGDIPEGYSVSREKKERFSLILESASTNQTSMYLCASSLTDPLDEQYFGPGTRLTVT.

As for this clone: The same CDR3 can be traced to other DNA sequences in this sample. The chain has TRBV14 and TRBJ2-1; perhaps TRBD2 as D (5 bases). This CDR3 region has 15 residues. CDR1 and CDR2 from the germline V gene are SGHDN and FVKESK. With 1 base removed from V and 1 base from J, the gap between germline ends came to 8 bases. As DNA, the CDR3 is TGTGCCAGCAGCCAAGTCGGCGGGTCCTACAATGAGCAGTTCTTC. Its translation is CASSQVGGSYNEQFF.

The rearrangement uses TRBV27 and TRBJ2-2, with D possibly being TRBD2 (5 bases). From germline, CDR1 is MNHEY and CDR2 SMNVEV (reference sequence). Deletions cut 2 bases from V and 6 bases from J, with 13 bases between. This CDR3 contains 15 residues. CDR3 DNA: TGTGCCAGCAGTTTAGCGGGTTGGGCTTCCGGGGAGCTGTTTTTT. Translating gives CASSLAGWASGELFF.

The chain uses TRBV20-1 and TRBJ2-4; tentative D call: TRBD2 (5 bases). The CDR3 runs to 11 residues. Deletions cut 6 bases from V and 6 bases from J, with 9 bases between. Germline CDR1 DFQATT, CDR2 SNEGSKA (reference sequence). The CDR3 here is CSAGSRNIQYF. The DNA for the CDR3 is TGCAGTGCGGGGAGTAGAAACATTCAGTACTTC.

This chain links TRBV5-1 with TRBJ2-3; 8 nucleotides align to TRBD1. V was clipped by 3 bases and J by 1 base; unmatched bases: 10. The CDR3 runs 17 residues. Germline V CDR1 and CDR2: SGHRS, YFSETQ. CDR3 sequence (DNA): TGCGCCAGCAGCTGGATAGCAGGGGGCGCCGGCACAGATACGCAGTATTTT. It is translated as CASSWIAGGAGTDTQYF.

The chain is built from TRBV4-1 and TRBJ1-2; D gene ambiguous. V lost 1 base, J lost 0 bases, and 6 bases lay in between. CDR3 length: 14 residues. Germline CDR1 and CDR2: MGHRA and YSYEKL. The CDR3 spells CASSQVGSNYGYTF. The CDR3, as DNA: TGCGCCAGCAGCCAAGTCGGCTCTAACTATGGCTACACCTTC.

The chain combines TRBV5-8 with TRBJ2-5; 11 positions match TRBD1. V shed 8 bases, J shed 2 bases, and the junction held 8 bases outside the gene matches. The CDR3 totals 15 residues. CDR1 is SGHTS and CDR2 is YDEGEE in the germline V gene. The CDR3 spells CASLTRDRGQETQYF. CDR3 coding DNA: TGTGCCAGTCTAACGCGGGACAGGGGGCAAGAGACCCAGTACTTC.

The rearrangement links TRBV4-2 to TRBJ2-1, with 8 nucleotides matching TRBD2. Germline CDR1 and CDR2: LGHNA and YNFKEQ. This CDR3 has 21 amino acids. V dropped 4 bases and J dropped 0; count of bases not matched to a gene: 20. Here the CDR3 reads CASSPTGGRLAGASSYNEQFF. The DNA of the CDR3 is TGTGCCAGCAGCCCAACCGGGGGCCGTCTAGCGGGTGCAAGCTCCTACAATGAGCAGTTCTTC.

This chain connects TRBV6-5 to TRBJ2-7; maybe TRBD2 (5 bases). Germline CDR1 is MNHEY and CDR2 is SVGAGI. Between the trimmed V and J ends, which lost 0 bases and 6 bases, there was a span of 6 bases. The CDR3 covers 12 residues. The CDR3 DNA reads TGTGCCAGCAGTTACTCGAGGGCCGAGCAGTACTTC. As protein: CASSYSRAEQYF.

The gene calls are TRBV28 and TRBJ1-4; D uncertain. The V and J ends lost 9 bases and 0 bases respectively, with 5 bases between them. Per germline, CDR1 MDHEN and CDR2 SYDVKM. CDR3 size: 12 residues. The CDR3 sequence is CASHSTNEKLFF. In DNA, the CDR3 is TGTGCCAGTCATTCAACTAATGAAAAACTGTTTTTT. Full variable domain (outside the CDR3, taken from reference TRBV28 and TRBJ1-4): DVKVTQSSRYLVKRTGEKVFLECVQDMDHENMFWYRQDPGLGLRLIYFSYDVKMKEKGDIPEGYSVSREKKERFSLILESASTNQTSMYLCASHSTNEKLFFGSGTQLSVL.

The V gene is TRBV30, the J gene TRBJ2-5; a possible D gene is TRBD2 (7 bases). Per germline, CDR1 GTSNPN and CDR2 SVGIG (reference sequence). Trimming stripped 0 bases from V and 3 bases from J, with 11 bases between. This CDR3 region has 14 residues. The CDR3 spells CAWSVRGREETQYF. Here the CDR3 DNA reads TGTGCCTGGAGTGTAAGGGGGAGGGAAGAGACCCAGTACTTC.

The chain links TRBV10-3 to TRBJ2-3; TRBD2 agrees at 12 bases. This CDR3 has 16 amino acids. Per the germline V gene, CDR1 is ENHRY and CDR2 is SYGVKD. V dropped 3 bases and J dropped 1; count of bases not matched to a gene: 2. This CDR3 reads CAISDGLAGRTDTQYF. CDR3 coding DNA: TGTGCCATCAGTGACGGACTAGCGGGACGCACAGATACGCAGTATTTT.

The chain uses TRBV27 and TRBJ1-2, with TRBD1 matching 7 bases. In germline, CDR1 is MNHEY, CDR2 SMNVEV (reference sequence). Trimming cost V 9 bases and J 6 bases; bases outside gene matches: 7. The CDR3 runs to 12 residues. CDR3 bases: TGTGCCAGTAAGACAGGGTCCAATGGCTACACCTTC. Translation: CASKTGSNGYTF.

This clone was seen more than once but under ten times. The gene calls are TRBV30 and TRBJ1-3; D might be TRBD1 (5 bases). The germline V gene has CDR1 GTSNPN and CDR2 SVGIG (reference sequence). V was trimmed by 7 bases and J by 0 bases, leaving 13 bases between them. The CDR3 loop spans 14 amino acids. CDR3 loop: CAFSEGFSGNTIYF. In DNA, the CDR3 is TGTGCCTTCTCGGAGGGGTTCTCTGGAAACACCATATATTTT.

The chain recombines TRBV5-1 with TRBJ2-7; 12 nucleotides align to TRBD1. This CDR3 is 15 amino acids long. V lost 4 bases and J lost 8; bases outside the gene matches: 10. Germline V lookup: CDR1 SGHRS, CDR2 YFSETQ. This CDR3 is CASSGGTGGEFKQYF. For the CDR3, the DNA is TGCGCCAGCAGCGGCGGGACAGGGGGCGAATTCAAGCAGTACTTC.

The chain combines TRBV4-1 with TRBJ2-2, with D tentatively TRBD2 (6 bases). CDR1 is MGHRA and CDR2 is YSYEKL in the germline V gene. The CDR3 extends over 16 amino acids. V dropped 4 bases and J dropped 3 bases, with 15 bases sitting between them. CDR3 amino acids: CASSRGGAPDTGELFF. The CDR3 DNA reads TGCGCCAGCAGCCGTGGCGGGGCCCCGGACACCGGGGAGCTGTTTTTT.

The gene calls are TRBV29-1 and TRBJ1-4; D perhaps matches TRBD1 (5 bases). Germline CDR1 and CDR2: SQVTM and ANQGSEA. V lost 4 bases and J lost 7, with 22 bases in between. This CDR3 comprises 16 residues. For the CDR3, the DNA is TGCAGCGTTGTGGGCAGGGCGGCGGCTGGCGGTGAAAAACTGTTTTTT. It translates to CSVVGRAAAGGEKLFF.

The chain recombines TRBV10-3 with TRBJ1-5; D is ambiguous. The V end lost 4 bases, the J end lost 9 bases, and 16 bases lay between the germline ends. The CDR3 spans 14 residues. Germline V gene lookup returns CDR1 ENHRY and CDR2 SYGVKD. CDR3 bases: TGTGCCATCAGTGCGGCGGACGGCTTTAGGCCCCAGCATTTT. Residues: CAISAADGFRPQHF.

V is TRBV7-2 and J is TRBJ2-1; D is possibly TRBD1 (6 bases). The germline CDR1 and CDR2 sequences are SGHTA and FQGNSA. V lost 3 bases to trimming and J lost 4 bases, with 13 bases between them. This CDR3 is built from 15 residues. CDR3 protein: CASSFLTGRYNEQFF. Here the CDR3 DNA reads TGTGCCAGCAGCTTTCTTACAGGGCGGTACAATGAGCAGTTCTTC.

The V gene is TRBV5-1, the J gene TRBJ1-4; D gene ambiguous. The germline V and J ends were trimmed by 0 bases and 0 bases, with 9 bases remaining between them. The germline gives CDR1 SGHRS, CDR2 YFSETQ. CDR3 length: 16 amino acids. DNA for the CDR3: TGCGCCAGCAGCTTGGGGCAGGCGGCAACTAATGAAAAACTGTTTTTT. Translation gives CASSLGQAATNEKLFF.

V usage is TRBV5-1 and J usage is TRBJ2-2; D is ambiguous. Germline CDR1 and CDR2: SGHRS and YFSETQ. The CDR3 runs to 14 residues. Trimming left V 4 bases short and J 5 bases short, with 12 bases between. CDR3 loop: CASSGSIGTGELFF. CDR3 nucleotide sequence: TGCGCCAGCAGCGGGTCAATTGGGACCGGGGAGCTGTTTTTT.